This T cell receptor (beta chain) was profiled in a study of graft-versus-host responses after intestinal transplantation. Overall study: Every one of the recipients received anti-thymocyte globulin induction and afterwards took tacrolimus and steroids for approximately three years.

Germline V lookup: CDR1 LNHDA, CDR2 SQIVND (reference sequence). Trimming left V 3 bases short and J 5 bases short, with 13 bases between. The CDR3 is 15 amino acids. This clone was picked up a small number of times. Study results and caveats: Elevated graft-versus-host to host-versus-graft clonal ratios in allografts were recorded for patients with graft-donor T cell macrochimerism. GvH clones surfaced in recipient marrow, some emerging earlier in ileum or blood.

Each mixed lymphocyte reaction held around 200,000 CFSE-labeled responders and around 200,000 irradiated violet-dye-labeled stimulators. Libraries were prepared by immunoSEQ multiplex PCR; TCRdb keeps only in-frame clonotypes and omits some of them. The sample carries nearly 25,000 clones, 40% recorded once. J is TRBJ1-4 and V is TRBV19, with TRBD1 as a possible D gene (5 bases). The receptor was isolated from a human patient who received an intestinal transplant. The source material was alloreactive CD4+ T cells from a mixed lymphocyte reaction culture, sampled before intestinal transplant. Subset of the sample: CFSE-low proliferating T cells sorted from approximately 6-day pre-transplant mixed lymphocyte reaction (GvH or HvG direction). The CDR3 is CASSIGGRINEKLFF. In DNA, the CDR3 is TGTGCCAGTAGTATCGGGGGAAGAATCAATGAAAAACTGTTTTTT.